This T cell receptor (beta chain) was captured by sequencing in a study of human T cells and chemical hapten exposure. For this clonotype: Its cognate antigen is unknown.

TCRdb re-analysed the RACE reads in MiXCR, keeping a single row per CDR3 protein. The table has 250,000 or so distinct CDR3 sequences, 8.6% seen once; the top ten hold roughly 2.5%. Sample time point: pre-sensitization, week 0. Treatment here: therapeutic diphenylcyclopropenone sensitization with weekly scalp DPC. Study-wide findings and caveats: Unchanged with DPC sensitization were TCRs above 1 in 1000 frequency.

Germline CDR1 is KGHSH and CDR2 is LQKENI. V lost 4 bases to trimming and J lost 4 bases, with 17 bases between them. There are 16 residues in the CDR3. The clonotype comes from a woman in her thirties or forties with alopecia areata. Some clones in this sample may be carry-over from other donors' samples. This chain links TRBV18 with TRBJ2-1, with a weak D call TRBD1 (5 bases). The sample here was whole blood, taken in connection with sensitization to the hapten diphenylcyclopropenone (DPC). The CDR3 DNA sequence: TGTGCCAGCTCACGGTCTCCTTTAGGGGTTTACAATGAGCAGTTCTTC. As protein: CASSRSPLGVYNEQFF.